This T cell receptor (beta chain) was captured in a study of read filtering for tumor transcriptome and immune sequencing. The wider study: Eight or nine patients were R-ISS I, approximately 15 were R-ISS II, 6 or 7 were R-ISS III.

This clonotype was seen at least ten times. CDR3 length equals 15 residues. Trimming cost V 0 bases and J 0 bases, with 9 bases left between them. Germline V gene data show CDR1 as DFQATT and CDR2 as SNEGSKA (reference sequence). This library used roughly 370 ng RNA and molecular barcoded adaptors spanning alpha/delta and beta/gamma chains. TCRdb processed the reads anew with MiXCR; each CDR3 protein has one entry. The profile shows 130,000 or so distinct CDR3 sequences, roughly an eighth of them singletons. Sequenced sample: a population of CD138-negative cells sorted from bone marrow. V usage is TRBV20-1 and J usage is TRBJ1-5; D unclear. The origin of this receptor is a donor older than 35 with multiple myeloma. CDR3 coding DNA: TGCAGTGCTAGAGATTACGACAATAGCAATCAGCCCCAGCATTTT. Protein sequence: CSARDYDNSNQPQHF.